Below, 6 T cell receptor beta chains from the same sample are listed, as sequenced in a study of identifying expanded T cells in peripheral blood (dated by TCRdb to between 2018 and 2020). To prepare the library, the immunoSEQ multiplex PCR assay was applied. Not all clones reach the TCRdb copy of this immuneACCESS table, which keeps in-frame sequences only. Checked studies attribute under half of the gap to unresolved V genes and leave the rest unexplained. The sample data list about 130,000 clones, and 70% to 90% of these were observed just once. The ten largest clones add up to 7% to 10% of the sample. Sequencing input: blood. The receptor set was obtained from a person between 18 and 70 years old in good health.

The rearrangement joins TRBV19 to TRBJ1-6; a possible D gene is TRBD1 (5 bases). Germline values: CDR1 LNHDA, CDR2 SQIVND (reference sequence). There are 15 residues in the CDR3. The V end lost 4 bases, the J end lost 5 bases, and 12 bases lay between the germline ends. The CDR3 coding sequence is TGTGCCAGTAGTAGGGGGGAAAGAAATAATTCACCCCTCCACTTT. Amino acids: CASSRGERNNSPLHF.

CDR3 residues: CASSASSGGDYGYTF. The CDR3 DNA reads TGTGCCAGCTCGGCTAGCTCAGGGGGGGACTATGGCTACACCTTC. The chain joins TRBV18 to TRBJ1-2; 7 nucleotides agree with TRBD1. Per the germline V gene, CDR1 is KGHSH and CDR2 is LQKENI. CDR3 length equals 15 residues. V was pared by 6 bases and J by 3 bases, with 10 bases of the junction left unmatched.

This clone was seen a handful of times. V gene TRBV19 combines with J gene TRBJ1-1; D uncertain. Trimming removed 5 bases at V and 1 base at J, with 17 bases between. CDR1 is LNHDA and CDR2 is SQIVND in the germline V gene (reference sequence). This CDR3 has 16 amino acids. The CDR3 region is CASSLDHLPTNTEAFF. In nucleotides, the CDR3 is TGTGCCAGTAGTCTCGACCACCTTCCTACGAACACTGAAGCTTTCTTT.

This chain links TRBV5-1 with TRBJ2-5, with unresolved D. From germline, CDR1 is SGHRS and CDR2 YFSETQ. The ends were cut back, 4 bases at V and 4 bases at J, with 14 bases in the middle. The CDR3 runs to 14 residues. The CDR3 bases are TGCGCCAGCAGCCAGAGGTCGGACGGAGAGACCCAGTACTTC. Protein product: CASSQRSDGETQYF.

The V gene is TRBV5-1, the J gene TRBJ2-5; 10 bases line up with TRBD2. Germline values: CDR1 SGHRS, CDR2 YFSETQ. This CDR3 is 15 amino acids long. V lost 4 bases, J lost 4 bases, and 7 bases stayed unmatched. The CDR3 loop reads CASSLLAGVGETQYF. The CDR3 DNA sequence: TGCGCCAGCAGCCTCCTAGCGGGAGTGGGAGAGACCCAGTACTTC. Variable domain in full (rest from reference TRBV5-1 and TRBJ2-5): KAGVTQTPRYLIKTRGQQVTLSCSPISGHRSVSWYQQTPGQGLQFLFEYFSETQRNKGNFPGRFSGRQFSNSRSEMNVSTLELGDSALYLCASSLLAGVGETQYFGPGTRLLVL.

The sample holds one count of this clone. This rearrangement joins TRBV6-5 to TRBJ1-2; D gene unclear. Germline V gives CDR1 MNHEY, CDR2 SVGAGI. This CDR3 is 13 amino acids long. V lost 4 bases to trimming and J lost 6 bases, with 12 bases between them. The DNA for the CDR3 is TGTGCCAGCAGTTGGGGAGGTGGGGATGGCTACACCTTC. Amino acid sequence: CASSWGGGDGYTF.